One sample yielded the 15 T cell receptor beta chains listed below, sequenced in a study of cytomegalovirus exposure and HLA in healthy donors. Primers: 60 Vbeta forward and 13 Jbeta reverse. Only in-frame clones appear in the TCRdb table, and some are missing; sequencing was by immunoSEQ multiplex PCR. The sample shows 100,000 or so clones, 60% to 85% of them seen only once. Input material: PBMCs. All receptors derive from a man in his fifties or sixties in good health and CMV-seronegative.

The CDR3 DNA sequence: TGTGCCAGCAGCCCTCAGCCGGGACAGCTGTATGGCTACACCTTC. Translated, it gives CASSPQPGQLYGYTF. The rearrangement uses TRBV7-2 and TRBJ1-2, with 7 bases aligning to TRBD1. Germline V CDR1 and CDR2: SGHTA, FQGNSA. The CDR3 spans 15 residues. With 5 bases clipped from V and 5 bases from J, the junction kept 11 bases outside the gene matches.

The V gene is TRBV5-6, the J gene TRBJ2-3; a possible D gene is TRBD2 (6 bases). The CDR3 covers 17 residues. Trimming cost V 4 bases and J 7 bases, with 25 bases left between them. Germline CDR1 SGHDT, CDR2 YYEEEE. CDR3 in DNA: TGTGCCAGCAGCCTAAATTCGGGACTTCCATCCCACAATACGCAGTATTTT. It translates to CASSLNSGLPSHNTQYF.

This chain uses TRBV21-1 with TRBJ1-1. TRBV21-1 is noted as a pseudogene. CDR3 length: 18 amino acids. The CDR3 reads CASSKDKGTITSNTEAFF. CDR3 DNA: TGTGCCAGCAGCAAAGACAAAGGAACTATTACTTCGAACACTGAAGCTTTCTTT.

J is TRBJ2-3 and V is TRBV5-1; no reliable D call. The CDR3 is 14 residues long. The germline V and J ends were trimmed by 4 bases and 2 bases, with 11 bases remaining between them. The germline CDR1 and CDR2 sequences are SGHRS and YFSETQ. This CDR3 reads CASSIIPSTDTQYF. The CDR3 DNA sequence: TGCGCCAGCAGCATAATCCCCTCCACAGATACGCAGTATTTT.

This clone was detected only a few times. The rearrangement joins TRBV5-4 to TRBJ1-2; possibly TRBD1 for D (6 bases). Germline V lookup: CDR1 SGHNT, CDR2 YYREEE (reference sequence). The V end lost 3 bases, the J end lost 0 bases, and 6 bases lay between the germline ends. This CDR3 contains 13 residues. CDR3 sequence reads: CASSWDTNYGYTF. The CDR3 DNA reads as TGTGCCAGCAGCTGGGACACTAACTATGGCTACACCTTC.

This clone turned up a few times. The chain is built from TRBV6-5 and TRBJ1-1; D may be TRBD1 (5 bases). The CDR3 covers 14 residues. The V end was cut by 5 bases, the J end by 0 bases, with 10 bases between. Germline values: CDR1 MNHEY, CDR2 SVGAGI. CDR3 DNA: TGTGCCAGCAGTCTGACAGCAATGAACACTGAAGCTTTCTTT. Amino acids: CASSLTAMNTEAFF.

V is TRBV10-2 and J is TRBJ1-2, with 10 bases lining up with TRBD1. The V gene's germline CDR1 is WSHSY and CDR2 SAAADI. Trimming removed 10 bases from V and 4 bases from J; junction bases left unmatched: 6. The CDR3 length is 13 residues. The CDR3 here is CATVTGGGYGYTF. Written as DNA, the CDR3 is TGCGCCACCGTGACAGGGGGCGGCTATGGCTACACCTTC.

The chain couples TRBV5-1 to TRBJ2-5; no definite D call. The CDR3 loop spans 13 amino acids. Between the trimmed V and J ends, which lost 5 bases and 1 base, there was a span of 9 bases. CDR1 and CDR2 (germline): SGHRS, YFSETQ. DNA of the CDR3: TGCGCCAGCAGTCCCGGGTCCCAAGAGACCCAGTACTTC. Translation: CASSPGSQETQYF.

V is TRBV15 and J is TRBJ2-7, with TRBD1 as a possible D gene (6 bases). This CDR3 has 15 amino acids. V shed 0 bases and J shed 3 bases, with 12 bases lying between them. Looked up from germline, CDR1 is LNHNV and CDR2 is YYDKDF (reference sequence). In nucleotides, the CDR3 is TGTGCCACCAGCAGAGATAGGGGGATGATCTACGAGCAGTACTTC. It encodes CATSRDRGMIYEQYF.

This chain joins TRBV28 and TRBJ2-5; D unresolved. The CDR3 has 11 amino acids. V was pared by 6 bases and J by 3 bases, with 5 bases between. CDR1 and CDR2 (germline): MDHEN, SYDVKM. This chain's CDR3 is CASRQKETQYF. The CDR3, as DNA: TGTGCCAGCAGACAGAAAGAGACCCAGTACTTC.

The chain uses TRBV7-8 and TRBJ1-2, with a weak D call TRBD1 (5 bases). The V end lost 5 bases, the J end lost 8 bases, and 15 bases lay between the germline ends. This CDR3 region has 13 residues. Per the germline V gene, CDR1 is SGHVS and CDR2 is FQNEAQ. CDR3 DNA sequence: TGTGCCAGCAGCCCTCAGGGTCTCCTGGGCTACACCTTC. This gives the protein CASSPQGLLGYTF. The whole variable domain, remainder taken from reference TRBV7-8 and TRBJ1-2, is GAGVSQSPRYKVAKRGQDVALRCDPISGHVSLFWYQQALGQGPEFLTYFQNEAQLDKSGLPSDRFFAERPEGSVSTLKIQRTQQEDSAVYLCASSPQGLLGYTFGSGTRLTVV.

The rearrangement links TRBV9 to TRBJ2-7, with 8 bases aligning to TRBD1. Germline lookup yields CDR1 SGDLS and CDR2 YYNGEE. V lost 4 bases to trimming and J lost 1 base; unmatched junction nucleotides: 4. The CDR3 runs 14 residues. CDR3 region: CASSMQGASYEQYF. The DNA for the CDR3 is TGTGCCAGCAGCATGCAGGGGGCATCCTACGAGCAGTACTTC.

CDR3: CASLNHRSYEQYF. For the CDR3, the DNA is TGTGCCAGCCTTAATCATAGGAGCTACGAGCAGTACTTC. The rearrangement uses TRBV6-5 and TRBJ2-7, with D unresolved. Trimming took off 8 bases at V and 3 bases at J, with 14 bases between the two ends. Germline-derived CDR1 and CDR2 are MNHEY and SVGAGI. This CDR3 region has 13 residues.

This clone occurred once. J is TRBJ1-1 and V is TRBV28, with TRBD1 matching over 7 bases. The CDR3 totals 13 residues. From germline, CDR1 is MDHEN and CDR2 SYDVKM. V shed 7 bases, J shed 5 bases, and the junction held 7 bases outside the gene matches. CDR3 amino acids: CASTEGAGTEAFF. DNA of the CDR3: TGTGCCAGCACCGAGGGGGCCGGGACTGAAGCTTTCTTT.

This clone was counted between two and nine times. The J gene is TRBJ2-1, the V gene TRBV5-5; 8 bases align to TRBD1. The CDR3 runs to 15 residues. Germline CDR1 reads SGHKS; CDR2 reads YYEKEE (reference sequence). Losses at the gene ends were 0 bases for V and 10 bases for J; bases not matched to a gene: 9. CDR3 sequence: CASSLGQGFTGEQFF. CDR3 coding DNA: TGTGCCAGCAGCTTGGGACAGGGGTTCACAGGAGAGCAGTTCTTC.